Shown below are 22 T cell receptor beta chains from a single sample sequenced in a study of T cells expressing NK-cell markers. TCRdb processed the 5' RACE reads again and assigns one entry to each CDR3 protein, with no DNA. The specimen's table records roughly 180,000 distinct CDR3 sequences. Sequenced: blood T cells: a sorted CD56 or NKG2C T cell subset, CD4+ or CD8+ T cells, or bulk PBMC T cells (not recorded which). These TCRs come from a woman aged 18-70 years in good health.

The chain uses TRBV5-1 and TRBJ2-3; no DNA is available, so the TRBD2 call from TCRdb remains unchecked. The CDR3 extends over 17 amino acids. Germline CDR1 and CDR2: SGHRS and YFSETQ. The CDR3 sequence is CASSLSGLAGNADTQYF.

The J gene is TRBJ2-2, the V gene TRBV2; with no DNA, the TCRdb D assignment of TRBD1 cannot be verified. Germline loops: CDR1 SNHLY, CDR2 FYNNEI. This CDR3 contains 15 residues. CDR3 region: CASRYRGGTTGELFF.

The rearrangement uses TRBV18 and TRBJ2-1; TCRdb outputs TRBD2, but without DNA this stays unchecked. Germline assignment: CDR1 KGHSH and CDR2 LQKENI. CDR3 length equals 17 residues. The CDR3 here is CASSPGLLAASYNEQFF.

The V call is TRBV7-3, the J call TRBJ1-1; TCRdb selects TRBD1, and the lack of DNA leaves this call unchecked. This CDR3 has 18 amino acids. CDR1 SGHTA and CDR2 FQGTGA come from the germline V gene. The CDR3 is CASSSTGTGVLWNTEAFF.

This chain links TRBV11-2 with TRBJ2-2; the TRBD2 assignment by TCRdb is unverifiable without DNA. The CDR3 covers 15 residues. CDR1 and CDR2 from the germline V gene are SGHAT and FQNNGV. CDR3 protein: CASNPGLPVTGELFF.

The genes are TRBV6-1 and TRBJ1-6; TCRdb indicates TRBD1, and absent DNA this call remains unverified. CDR3 length: 14 residues. CDR1 and CDR2 (germline): MNHNS, SASEGT. This chain's CDR3 is CASSRGHGASPLHF.

The V gene is TRBV5-1, the J gene TRBJ2-3; the TCRdb call, TRBD1, lacks DNA for checking. The CDR3 sequence is 14 residues long. CDR1 and CDR2 (germline): SGHRS, YFSETQ. CDR3 region: CASSLGGGGDTQYF.

The V gene is TRBV5-1, the J gene TRBJ2-2; the TRBD2 assignment by TCRdb is unverifiable without DNA. The germline V gene has CDR1 SGHRS and CDR2 YFSETQ. The CDR3 is 18 residues long. The CDR3 region is CASSRSGTSGRSTGELFF.

V and J are TRBV25-1 and TRBJ1-2; TCRdb indicates TRBD1, and absent DNA this call remains unverified. Germline lookup yields CDR1 MGHDK and CDR2 SYGVNS. The CDR3 has 18 amino acids. The CDR3 sequence is CASSDGPPSTPRGYGYTF.

The chain combines TRBV3-1 with TRBJ1-2. Germline V lookup: CDR1 LGHDT, CDR2 YNNKEL (reference sequence). This CDR3 is 14 amino acids long. The CDR3 sequence: CASSQGGHLYGYTF. Variable domain in full (rest from reference TRBV3-1 and TRBJ1-2): DTAVSQTPKYLVTQMGNDKSIKCEQNLGHDTMYWYKQDSKKFLKIMFSYNNKELIINETVPNRFSPKSPDKAHLNLHINSLELGDSAVYFCASSQGGHLYGYTFGSGTRLTVV.

The rearrangement uses TRBV20-1 and TRBJ2-7; TCRdb returns TRBD2, unconfirmable since there is no DNA. Per the germline V gene, CDR1 is DFQATT and CDR2 is SNEGSKA (reference sequence). This CDR3 has 14 residues. This CDR3 reads CSARLRGGSYEQYF.

V and J are TRBV27 and TRBJ1-6; the D call from TCRdb, TRBD1, cannot be confirmed without DNA. The germline V gene encodes CDR1 MNHEY and CDR2 SMNVEV (reference sequence). The CDR3 is made up of 15 amino acids. The CDR3 is CASSLSEGRWSPLHF.

The chain has TRBV5-1 and TRBJ1-3. The germline V gene has CDR1 SGHRS and CDR2 YFSETQ. This CDR3 is 14 amino acids long. The CDR3 reads CASSIGQPGNTIYF.

The CDR3: CASSWAGQTQYF. The J gene is TRBJ2-5, the V gene TRBV12-3 or TRBV12-4; there is no DNA to check the TCRdb D call of TRBD1. This CDR3 spans 12 amino acids.

This chain links TRBV20-1 with TRBJ2-5; without DNA, the TCRdb call of TRBD2 cannot be checked. The germline gives CDR1 DFQATT, CDR2 SNEGSKA (reference sequence). CDR3 size: 14 residues. CDR3 region: CSARSGPRRETQYF.

V usage is TRBV5-1 and J usage is TRBJ2-2; there is no DNA to check the TCRdb D call of TRBD1. Germline V gives CDR1 SGHRS, CDR2 YFSETQ. The CDR3 consists of 16 residues. The CDR3 region is CASSGQGAGAIRELFF.

This chain uses TRBV2 with TRBJ2-2; the TRBD2 assignment by TCRdb is unverifiable without DNA. This CDR3 comprises 13 residues. The V gene's germline CDR1 is SNHLY and CDR2 FYNNEI. The CDR3 protein is CASNGIATGELFF.

The CDR3: CASRLTRVSGRSTDTQYF. V is TRBV4-2 and J is TRBJ2-3; the D call of TRBD2 rests on TCRdb alone, since no DNA is present to check it. Germline V CDR1 and CDR2: LGHNA, YNFKEQ. The CDR3 has 18 residues.

The chain uses TRBV14 and TRBJ2-2. CDR1 is SGHDN and CDR2 is FVKESK in the germline V gene. This CDR3 is 14 amino acids long. CDR3 protein: CASSQPMNTGELFF.

The chain has TRBV11-1 and TRBJ1-1; there is no DNA to check the TCRdb D call of TRBD1. From germline, CDR1 is SGHAT and CDR2 FQDESV (reference sequence). The CDR3 spans 14 residues. The CDR3 sequence is CASSLYQGTTEAFF.

This chain connects TRBV5-1 to TRBJ2-3. In germline, CDR1 is SGHRS, CDR2 YFSETQ. CDR3 length: 15 residues. CDR3 residues: CASSTRQISTDTQYF.

This chain links TRBV20-1 with TRBJ2-3; the TCRdb call, TRBD2, lacks DNA for checking. Germline lookup yields CDR1 DFQATT and CDR2 SNEGSKA (reference sequence). The CDR3 spans 11 residues. The CDR3 spells CSARAGSTQYF.